The clone carrying this TCR beta chain was observed once. The antigen is unknown. The length of the CDR3 is 15 residues. V lost 4 bases and J lost 3, with 15 bases in between. The germline CDR1 and CDR2 sequences are ENHRY and SYGVKD. This entry is derived from a study of cytomegalovirus exposure and HLA in healthy donors. Those who donated were healthy bone marrow donors. Primers for the PCR totalled 60 Vbeta and 13 Jbeta. Sequencing used immunoSEQ multiplex PCR; TCRdb keeps in-frame clones, though not all of them. In the table there are 150,000 to 200,000 clones, around four fifths of which are singletons. Broader study findings: Cytomegalovirus-associated TCR beta chains were listed, numbering 150 to 200.

The gene calls are TRBV10-3 and TRBJ1-1; the D gene is possibly TRBD1 (5 bases). The TCR comes from a man aged 18 to 29 in good health and CMV-seropositive. Sequenced: PBMCs. In nucleotides, the CDR3 is TGTGCCATCAGTGTAACACGTGGGGGGTACACTGAAGCTTTCTTT. It encodes CAISVTRGGYTEAFF.